Listed here is a single TCR beta chain. Its specific antigen is unknown. No per-base quality is available; no much larger clone lies one base away. Another Seattle source contributed samples from volunteer blood donors who had recovered from COVID-19. The collaborating institutions used their own protocols to collect whole blood in K2EDTA tubes. For TCRbeta analysis, collaborator samples were shipped as frozen whole blood, as isolated PBMCs, or as DNA extracted from either sample type. The CDR3 contains 12 residues, cysteine and phenylalanine counted. Only the CDR3 DNA stays, 36 bases, in frame from base 1. Via the germline V gene, CDR1 is KGHSH and CDR2 LQKENI. Trimming at the junction amounts to 11 bases on V and 7 bases on J, and the germline ends lie 17 bases apart. This specimen belongs to a study of blood T cell repertoires in COVID-19 (TCRdb year 2020). For context, the study as a whole: Samples covering the acute and convalescent phases of COVID-19 were provided by collaborators in the United States, Italy and Spain. The material from the prospective study consisted of cDNA or gDNA derived from T cells, B-cell-depleted T cells, or PBMCs. The dataset comprised deeply sampled blood TCRbeta repertoires from subjects exposed to, actively infected with, or recovered from COVID-19. A freely available public database, intended as a resource for researchers studying the immune response to SARS-CoV-2, is where the repertoires were released. The samples were drawn from two sources: the first 160 participants of the ongoing ImmuneRACE study, and over 950 subjects contributed by 6 global collaborators. Nearly every sample came with metadata listing a de-identified subject ID, COVID-19 status, age in years and sex. Where available, HLA class I and class II types were taken from metadata supplied by the sample provider and were not determined by assay-based typing. Study-wide findings and limitations: How much clinical and demographic metadata was included differed by source and by participant, and the metadata was provided uncurated.

TCRbeta CDR3 regions were amplified from genomic DNA using the immunoSEQ Assay, a bias-controlled multiplex PCR. The study's processing was this. The number of nucleated cells in each sample was estimated by amplification of reference gene primers within the assay. To quantify the absolute abundance of each unique TCRbeta CDR3 rearrangement, sequence reads were collapsed and filtered. Productive Simpson clonality was computed per sample as the square root of Simpson's diversity index over productive rearrangements. TCRdb mirrors the immuneACCESS table, restricted to in-frame sequences. Some clones are absent from its copies; in checked studies, under half trace to an unresolved V gene, and the reason for the others is unknown. The D gene and trimming were derived from the DNA, and the V and J assignments and clone size from that table. This sample gives about 120,000 clones in total; about 88% of them show up just once. The top ten constitute roughly 8.4% of the sample.

Recombination joined TRBV18 with TRBJ1-1, with an unclear D gene assignment. The sequence derives from a woman aged 70-85 years who had recovered from COVID-19. The source material was peripheral blood. The CDR3 protein: CAGTRGAGEAFF. The DNA reads as follows: TGTGCCGGCACCCGGGGTGCGGGTGAAGCTTTCTTT.